This T cell receptor (beta chain) was documented in a study of CD8 T cells in Susac syndrome. Sequencing of TCR beta covered CD8+ and CD4+ T cells obtained from blood. V lost 2 bases and J lost 2; bases outside the gene matches: 2. The CDR3 consists of 14 residues. The V gene's germline CDR1 is SQVTM and CDR2 ANQGSEA. An input of about 0.5 to 1 ug of RNA was subjected to reverse transcription using random hexamers. TCRdb reanalysed the immunoSEQ multiplex PCR reads using MiXCR and keeps one entry per CDR3 protein. The sample includes 150,000 or so distinct CDR3 sequences, over 95% of them seen just once.

The sample consisted of CD8+ T cells from PBMCs. The sequence derives from a human donor with multiple sclerosis. The genes are TRBV29-1 and TRBJ2-1; 8 nucleotides agree with TRBD2. For the CDR3, the DNA is TGCAGCGTTGAACGGGGGGGCCCCTACAATGAGCAGTTCTTC. Its translation: CSVERGGPYNEQFF.